Sequencing of this T cell receptor (beta chain) was carried out in a study of blood T cell repertoires in COVID-19. The wider study: Donors in the United States, Italy and Spain gave samples during acute or convalescent COVID-19. Nucleic acid was either cDNA or gDNA, and it came from T cells, B-cell-depleted T cells, or PBMCs.

Source study methods: Amplification of reference gene primers provided the estimated nucleated cell counts. Some clones are missing from TCRdb's copy, which holds only in-frame ones; the method was immunoSEQ multiplex PCR. The DNA was the basis for D and trimming; V, J and clone size are from that table. Counted here are 150,000 to 200,000 clones, about 81% occurring once; the ten biggest clones make up around an eighth. Germline V gene data show CDR1 as MNHEY and CDR2 as SVGAGI. Trimming took off 4 bases at V and 4 bases at J, with 16 bases between the two ends. The CDR3 sequence is 15 residues long.

The sample comprised peripheral blood. This sequence originates from a man in his thirties or forties with active or convalescent COVID-19. The chain joins TRBV6-5 to TRBJ1-2, with D possibly being TRBD1 (6 bases). DNA for the CDR3: TGTGCCAGCAGTTCGTGGGGGCCCCAAACCTATGGCTACACCTTC. Amino acid sequence: CASSSWGPQTYGYTF.